These 26 T cell receptor beta chains were sequenced from one sample in a study of breast tumors, draining lymph nodes, adjacent tissues. Samples came from axillary lymph nodes draining the breast cancer. TCRdb re-derived calls from the multiplex PCR reads in MiXCR, one entry per CDR3 protein. This table holds approximately 300,000 distinct CDR3 sequences, roughly 31% found once. The sequencing sample was made of axillary lymph node tissue. The receptors derive from a female donor with breast cancer. Some clones in this sample may be carry-over from other donors' samples.

J is TRBJ2-5 and V is TRBV5-4, with a possible D match to TRBD2 (6 bases). The CDR3 extends over 15 amino acids. Germline values: CDR1 SGHNT, CDR2 YYREEE (reference sequence). V lost 4 bases to trimming and J lost 4 bases, with 17 bases between them. In DNA form, the CDR3 reads TGTGCCAGCAGCCACGGGGGACCGCTAGGAGAGACCCAGTACTTC. The encoded protein is CASSHGGPLGETQYF. The full variable domain, in which reference TRBV5-4 and TRBJ2-5 provide the parts outside the CDR3, is ETGVTQSPTHLIKTRGQQVTLRCSSQSGHNTVSWYQQALGQGPQFIFQYYREEENGRGNFPPRFSGLQFPNYSSELNVNALELDDSALYLCASSHGGPLGETQYFGPGTRLLVL.

The V gene is TRBV15, the J gene TRBJ1-6, with a possible D match to TRBD1 (5 bases). Between the trimmed V and J ends, which lost 0 bases and 7 bases, there was a span of 13 bases. The CDR3 runs to 16 residues. Germline values: CDR1 LNHNV, CDR2 YYDKDF (reference sequence). The CDR3 nucleotides read TGTGCCACCAGCAGAGATTTGGGGGGTCGAAATTCACCCCTCCACTTT. Translated, it gives CATSRDLGGRNSPLHF.

As regards this clonotype: One junction end disagrees with the germline gene, perhaps due to a read error. This rearrangement joins TRBV11-1 to TRBJ2-5; 11 positions agree with TRBD1. Germline CDR1 and CDR2: SGHAT and FQDESV (reference sequence). The CDR3 is 16 residues long. DNA of the CDR3: TGTGCCAGCAGCTTAGAAGGGACAGGGGGGCGGGAGACCCAGCACTTC. Amino acid sequence: CASSLEGTGGRETQHF.

This clonotype was observed at least ten times. The chain is built from TRBV7-2 and TRBJ2-1, with D hard to call. Looked up from germline, CDR1 is SGHTA and CDR2 is FQGNSA. The CDR3 totals 11 residues. Trimming cost V 5 bases and J 7 bases, with 6 bases left between them. CDR3 nucleotide sequence: TGTGCCAGCAGCCTCTGGAATGAGCAGTTCTTC. This encodes CASSLWNEQFF.

There are many counts of this clonotype. V usage is TRBV12-3 or TRBV12-4 and J usage is TRBJ2-5; 10 bases are a match to TRBD2. J lost 4 bases, V lost 7 bases, and 12 bases had no gene match. The CDR3 is made up of 16 amino acids. CDR3 nucleotides: TGTGCCAGCAAAACCGGGTCAGCGGGAGGGCCAGAGACCCAGTACTTC. Encoded protein: CASKTGSAGGPETQYF.

This clonotype showed up just a few times. A read error may be the cause here, since a much bigger clone is one base away. The chain employs TRBV9 and TRBJ2-5; TRBD1 aligns across 7 bases. Germline-derived CDR1 and CDR2 are SGDLS and YYNGEE. The CDR3 runs to 14 residues. The CDR3 spells CASSVEGQIETQSF. CDR3 DNA: TGTGCCAGCAGCGTAGAGGGACAGATAGAGACCCAGTCCTTC.

This clonotype was found a few times. This could be a read error, since a much larger clone is one nucleotide away. The rearrangement uses TRBV5-4 and TRBJ1-2; D is uncertain. Per the germline V gene, CDR1 is SGHNT and CDR2 is YYREEE (reference sequence). This CDR3 has 12 amino acids. Trimming took off 1 base at V and 11 bases at J, with 12 bases between the two ends. The chain's CDR3 is CASSLIRARYTF. CDR3 bases: TGTGCCAGCAGCTTGATAAGGGCGCGATACACCTTC.

The sample holds many counts of this clonotype. The chain is built from TRBV7-8 and TRBJ2-7; no definite D call. There are 14 residues in the CDR3. Germline V gene lookup returns CDR1 SGHVS and CDR2 FQNEAQ. Deletions cut 2 bases from V and 0 bases from J, with 8 bases between. CDR3 DNA: TGTGCCAGCAGCTTAAGCAGGAGCTCCTACGAGCAGTACTTC. Amino acids: CASSLSRSSYEQYF.

The chain joins TRBV6-6 to TRBJ1-6; 7 positions agree with TRBD1. J was trimmed by 8 bases and V by 5 bases; bases with no gene match: 15. Germline V CDR1 and CDR2: MNHNY, SVGAGI (reference sequence). This CDR3 region has 17 residues. The CDR3 nucleotides read TGTGCCAGCAGTCACTTGGACAGGAATTCGGGGCATTCACCCCTCCACTTT. Its protein product is CASSHLDRNSGHSPLHF.

This clonotype was observed at least ten times. The chain employs TRBV20-1 and TRBJ2-1, with 9 positions matching TRBD2. J gave up 4 bases and V 4 bases, and 5 bases lay outside the gene matches. This CDR3 comprises 14 residues. Germline CDR1 and CDR2: DFQATT and SNEGSKA (reference sequence). The CDR3 DNA reads as TGCAGTGCTAATAGCGGGAGTAGATACAATGAGCAGTTCTTC. Translating gives CSANSGSRYNEQFF.

A note on this clonotype: This may be a read error, as it is one base from a much larger clone. The V call is TRBV11-2, the J call TRBJ2-7; D may correspond to TRBD1 or TRBD2 (5 bases each). The CDR3 has 16 amino acids. Germline lookup yields CDR1 SGHAT and CDR2 FQNNGV. V was clipped by 5 bases and J by 0 bases, with 17 bases between them. CDR3 amino acids: CASSRLLGTSSYEQYF. Here the CDR3 DNA reads TGTGCCAGCAGCCGACTTTTGGGGACGAGCTCCTACGAGCAGTACTTC.

This clonotype occurred a few times. The genes are TRBV27 and TRBJ2-2; unclear D gene. Germline V gene sequence: CDR1 MNHEY, CDR2 SMNVEV (reference sequence). The V end was cut by 2 bases, the J end by 2 bases, with 6 bases between. CDR3 size: 14 residues. CDR3 in DNA: TGTGCCAGCAGTTTACGAACTAACACCGGGGAGCTGTTTTTT. Translated: CASSLRTNTGELFF.

This clonotype was seen many times. The chain couples TRBV2 to TRBJ2-1, with 8 bases identical to TRBD2. The V gene's germline CDR1 is SNHLY and CDR2 FYNNEI. The V gene end was trimmed by 5 bases and the J gene end by 7 bases; junction bases not matched to a gene: 1. This CDR3 comprises 12 residues. The CDR3, as DNA: TGTGCCAGCAGTTCTAGCGGGAATGAGCAGTTCTTC. Encoded protein: CASSSSGNEQFF.

This clonotype came up a few times. It may be a read error: a sequence one base away is much more abundant. V and J are TRBV20-1 and TRBJ2-7; 9 nucleotides agree with TRBD1. There are 15 residues in the CDR3. Germline CDR1 is DFQATT and CDR2 is SNEGSKA (reference sequence). CDR3 in DNA: TGCAGTGCTAGTCCCTCGGGACAGGGTTTTTACGAGCGGTACTTC. It encodes CSASPSGQGFYERYF.

This chain uses TRBV6-6 with TRBJ1-2; no reliable D call. Looked up from germline, CDR1 is MNHNY and CDR2 is SVGAGI (reference sequence). The CDR3 contains 14 residues. With 2 bases removed from V and 7 bases from J, the gap between germline ends came to 14 bases. The CDR3 reads CASSYGWVTSGYTF. As DNA, the CDR3 is TGTGCCAGCAGTTACGGGTGGGTCACCAGTGGCTACACCTTC.

Details on this clonotype: At one end the junction does not follow the germline gene, possibly because of a read error. V is TRBV2 and J is TRBJ1-6; D is possibly TRBD1 (5 bases). The CDR3 extends over 16 amino acids. Germline assignment: CDR1 SNHLY and CDR2 FYNNEI. Here the CDR3 DNA reads TGTGCCAGCAGCCCTGGCAGGGCGGTCTATAATTCACCCCTCCACTTC. This encodes CASSPGRAVYNSPLHF. Filled out from reference TRBV2 and TRBJ1-6, the complete variable domain reads EPEVTQTPSHQVTQMGQEVILRCVPISNHLYFYWYRQILGQKVEFLVSFYNNEISEKSEIFDDQFSVERPDGSNFTLKIRSTKLEDSAMYFCASSPGRAVYNSPLHFGNGTRLTVT.

The gene calls are TRBV28 and TRBJ1-1; D gene unclear. This CDR3 has 13 residues. V lost 5 bases to trimming and J lost 1 base, with 8 bases between them. Per germline, CDR1 MDHEN and CDR2 SYDVKM. The DNA of the CDR3 is TGTGCCAGCAGTCCGACACAGAACACTGAAGCTTTCTTT. Translation gives CASSPTQNTEAFF.

As concerns this clonotype: A much larger clonotype is one base distant, so this may be a read error. This chain links TRBV20-1 with TRBJ2-1; 12 nucleotides line up with TRBD2. The CDR3 spans 14 residues. V lost 6 bases to trimming and J lost 9 bases; unmatched junction nucleotides: 9. Germline V gene lookup returns CDR1 DFQATT and CDR2 SNEGSKA (reference sequence). For the CDR3, the DNA is TGCAGTGCCCCGGCTAGCGGGAGGGCCGCTGAGCAGTTCTTC. Translation: CSAPASGRAAEQFF.

About this clonotype itself: A read error may explain this, as a much larger clone is one base away. This CDR3 is CSASVGMGYTEQFF. The CDR3 bases are TGCAGTGCTAGTGTGGGTATGGGCTACACTGAGCAGTTCTTC. This chain joins TRBV20-1 and TRBJ2-1; D remains unclear. The V gene's germline CDR1 is DFQATT and CDR2 SNEGSKA (reference sequence). The CDR3 totals 14 residues.

Remarks on this clonotype: This may be a read error, as it is one base from a much larger clone. The chain carries TRBV30 and TRBJ2-7, with TRBD1 identical over 7 bases. This CDR3 contains 13 residues. Looked up from germline, CDR1 is GTSNPN and CDR2 is SVGIG (reference sequence). In DNA form, the CDR3 reads TGTGCCTGGAGGGACAGGAGCTCCTACGAGCGGTACTTC. Translation gives CAWRDRSSYERYF.

V is TRBV25-1 and J is TRBJ1-3; D possibly corresponds to TRBD1 (5 bases). Germline CDR1 reads MGHDK; CDR2 reads SYGVNS. Between the trimmed V and J ends, which lost 5 bases and 0 bases, there was a span of 17 bases. The CDR3 has 17 residues. The CDR3 loop reads CASSPRQRLCSGNTIYF. DNA of the CDR3: TGTGCCAGCAGTCCACGACAGAGGCTGTGCTCTGGAAACACCATATATTTT.

This clonotype was counted many times. The chain couples TRBV12-3 or TRBV12-4 to TRBJ2-1, with D perhaps matching TRBD1 (5 bases). The CDR3 covers 15 residues. With 1 base removed from V and 5 bases from J, the gap between germline ends came to 12 bases. The CDR3 protein is CASSLGRQGHNEQFF. The CDR3 bases are TGTGCCAGCAGTTTAGGGCGGCAGGGCCACAATGAGCAGTTCTTC.

As concerns this clonotype: An end of the junction differs from the germline gene, which may be a read error. The rearrangement uses TRBV29-1 and TRBJ2-1; TRBD2 might be the D (6 bases). In germline, CDR1 is SQVTM, CDR2 ANQGSEA. The CDR3 length is 14 residues. The CDR3 DNA sequence: TGCGGCGCCCCCGGGACTCCCTCCTACAATGAGCAATTCTTC. Translated: CGAPGTPSYNEQFF.

The CDR3 is CATSRDSGGANTGELFF. In DNA form, the CDR3 reads TGTGCCACCAGCAGAGATAGCGGTGGCGCGAACACCGGGGAGCTGTTTTTT. The chain joins TRBV15 to TRBJ2-2, with D tentatively TRBD2 (6 bases). Germline CDR1 LNHNV, CDR2 YYDKDF (reference sequence). The CDR3 totals 17 residues. The V gene lost 0 bases and the J gene lost 0 bases, with 11 bases spanning the gap.

The sample holds many counts of this clonotype. This chain uses TRBV20-1 with TRBJ1-5; a possible D gene is TRBD1 (5 bases). Trimming stripped 2 bases from V and 2 bases from J, with 13 bases between. Per the germline V gene, CDR1 is DFQATT and CDR2 is SNEGSKA (reference sequence). The CDR3 has 15 residues. DNA for the CDR3: TGCAGTGCTAGACAGGGTTCTATTGGCAATCAGCCCCAGCATTTT. Translation: CSARQGSIGNQPQHF.

Details on this clonotype: Relative to the germline gene, one junction end is altered; a read error may explain this. The chain carries TRBV24-1 and TRBJ2-7; no reliable D call. The CDR3 is 16 residues long. Germline lookup yields CDR1 KGHDR and CDR2 SFDVKD. CDR3: CAISDPSGTATREQYF. The CDR3 DNA is TGTGCCATCAGTGATCCCTCTGGCACAGCCACTCGCGAGCAGTACTTC.